This T cell receptor beta chain was captured by sequencing in a study of OX40 agonist ivuxolimab in advanced cancers. Germline V gene lookup returns CDR1 SQVTM and CDR2 ANQGSEA. Trimming left V 2 bases short and J 0 bases short, with 17 bases between. CDR3 length equals 16 residues. TCRdb's copy holds only in-frame clones and misses some; the assay was immunoSEQ multiplex PCR. The sample carries 60,000 to 75,000 clones, around 85% recorded once. The clonotype was recovered from an adult with an advanced solid tumor such as melanoma, head and neck, liver or kidney cancer. Sequencing used CD4+ or CD8+ T cells sorted from blood, obtained in a trial of the OX40 agonist ivuxolimab. The chain couples TRBV29-1 to TRBJ2-7; perhaps TRBD1 as D (5 bases). DNA for the CDR3: TGCAGCGTTGAAAGGGCCACAGGCGATAGCTCCTACGAGCAGTACTTC. It yields the protein CSVERATGDSSYEQYF.